The rows below give T cell receptor beta chains drawn from one sample of a study of T cell changes during pregnancy in multiple sclerosis. The table came from immunoSEQ multiplex PCR; TCRdb's copy has only in-frame clones and leaves some out. The data show 90,000 to 120,000 clones, just over 90% seen once. The sequences come from peripheral blood, collected after pregnancy. The receptors originated from a female donor with multiple sclerosis, enrolled in a pregnancy study. The CDR3 runs from the conserved cysteine through the conserved F or W. Each record gives: J gene, V gene, CDR3 protein.

TRBJ2-3 TRBV7-9 CASSLETGASDTQYF
TRBJ2-2 TRBV6-6 CASSLPGLGELFF
TRBJ2-3 TRBV2 CASSDIAGSTDTQYF
TRBJ2-7 TRBV27 CASGGLSSYEQYF
TRBJ1-4 TRBV2 CASREAGINEKLFF
TRBJ2-7 TRBV9 CASSVEDTYSYEQYF
TRBJ1-6 TRBV4-2 CASSQTSDSPLHF
TRBJ1-4 TRBV27 CASSYGTNEKLFF
TRBJ1-1 TRBV5-4 CASSLEQGVTEAFF
TRBJ2-7 TRBV7-2 CASSLGSGGTGGPYEQYF
TRBJ1-4 TRBV2 CASSEPRGQNEKLFF
TRBJ2-5 TRBV5-3 CARSRETSGGNQYF
TRBJ1-3 TRBV7-9 CASSQMSSGNTIYF
TRBJ2-3 TRBV9 CASSVASGSTDTQYF
TRBJ1-5 TRBV15 CATSRDRDNQPQHF
TRBJ1-1 TRBV9 CASSAWTGVFTEAFF
TRBJ2-2 TRBV5-1 CASSSEVSGELFF
TRBJ2-2 TRBV15 CATSKQGDTGELFF